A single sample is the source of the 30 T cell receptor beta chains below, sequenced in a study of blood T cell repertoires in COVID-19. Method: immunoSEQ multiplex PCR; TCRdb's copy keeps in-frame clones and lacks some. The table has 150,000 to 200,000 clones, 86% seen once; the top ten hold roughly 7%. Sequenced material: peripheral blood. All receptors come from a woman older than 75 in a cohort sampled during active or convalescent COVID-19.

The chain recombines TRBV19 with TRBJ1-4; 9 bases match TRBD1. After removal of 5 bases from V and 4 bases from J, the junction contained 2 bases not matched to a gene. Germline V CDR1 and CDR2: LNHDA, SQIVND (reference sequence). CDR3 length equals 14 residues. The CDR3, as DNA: TGTGCCAGTAGTGGGGACAGGGATAATGAAAAACTGTTTTTT. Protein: CASSGDRDNEKLFF.

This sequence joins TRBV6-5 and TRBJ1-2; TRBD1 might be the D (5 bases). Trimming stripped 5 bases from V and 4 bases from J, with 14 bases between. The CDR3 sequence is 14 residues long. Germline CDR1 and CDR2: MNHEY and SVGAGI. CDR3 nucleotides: TGTGCCAGCAGTCCAGACAGAGCTGGCTATGGCTACACCTTC. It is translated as CASSPDRAGYGYTF.

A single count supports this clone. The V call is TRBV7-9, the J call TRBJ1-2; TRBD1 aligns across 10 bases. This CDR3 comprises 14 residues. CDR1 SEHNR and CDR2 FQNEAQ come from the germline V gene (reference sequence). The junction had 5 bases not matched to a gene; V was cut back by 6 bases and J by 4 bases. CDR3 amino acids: CASRPTGGLYGYTF. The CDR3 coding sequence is TGTGCCAGCAGACCGACAGGGGGCCTCTATGGCTACACCTTC.

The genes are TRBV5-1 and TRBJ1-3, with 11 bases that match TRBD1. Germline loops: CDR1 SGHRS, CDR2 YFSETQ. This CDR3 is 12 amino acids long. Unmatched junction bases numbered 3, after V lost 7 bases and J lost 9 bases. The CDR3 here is CASGTGGGTIYF. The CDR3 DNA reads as TGCGCCAGCGGGACAGGGGGAGGCACCATATATTTT.

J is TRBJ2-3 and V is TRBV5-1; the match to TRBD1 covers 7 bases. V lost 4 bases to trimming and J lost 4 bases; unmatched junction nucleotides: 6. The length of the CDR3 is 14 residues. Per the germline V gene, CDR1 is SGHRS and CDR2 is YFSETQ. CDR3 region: CASSQDRVPDTQYF. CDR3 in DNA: TGCGCCAGCAGCCAAGACAGGGTCCCAGATACGCAGTATTTT.

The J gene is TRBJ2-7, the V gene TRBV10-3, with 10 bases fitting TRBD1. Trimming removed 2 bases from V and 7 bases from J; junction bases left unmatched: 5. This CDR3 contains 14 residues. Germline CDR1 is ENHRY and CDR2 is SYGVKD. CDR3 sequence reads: CAISEADRGGEQYF. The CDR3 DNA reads TGTGCCATCAGTGAGGCGGACAGGGGGGGGGAGCAGTACTTC.

The CDR3: CASTRTDSNQPQHF. DNA for the CDR3: TGTGCCAGCACCAGAACCGATAGCAATCAGCCCCAGCATTTT. The chain couples TRBV6-8 to TRBJ1-5; no clear D gene. Trimming removed 7 bases at V and 0 bases at J, with 10 bases between. Germline V gene lookup returns CDR1 MNHGY and CDR2 SAAAGT. This CDR3 spans 14 amino acids.

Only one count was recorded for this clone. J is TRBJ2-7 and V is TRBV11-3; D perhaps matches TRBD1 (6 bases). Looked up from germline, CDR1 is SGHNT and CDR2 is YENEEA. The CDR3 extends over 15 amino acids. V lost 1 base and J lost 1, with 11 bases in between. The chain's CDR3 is CASSLGLGASYEQYF. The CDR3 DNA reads TGTGCCAGCAGCTTAGGGTTGGGGGCTTCCTACGAGCAGTACTTC.

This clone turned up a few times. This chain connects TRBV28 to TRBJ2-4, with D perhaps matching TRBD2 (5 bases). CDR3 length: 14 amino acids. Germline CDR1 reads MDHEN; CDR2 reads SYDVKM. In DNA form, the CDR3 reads TGTGCGAGTAGCCGTCAAGGAGGCGGAAACATTCAGTACTTC. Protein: CASSRQGGGNIQYF.

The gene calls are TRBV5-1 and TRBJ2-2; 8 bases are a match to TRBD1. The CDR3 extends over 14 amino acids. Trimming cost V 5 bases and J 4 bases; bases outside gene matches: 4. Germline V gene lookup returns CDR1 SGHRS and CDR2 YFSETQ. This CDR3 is CASSGTGRTGELFF. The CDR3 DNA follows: TGCGCCAGCAGTGGGACAGGCCGCACCGGGGAGCTGTTTTTT.

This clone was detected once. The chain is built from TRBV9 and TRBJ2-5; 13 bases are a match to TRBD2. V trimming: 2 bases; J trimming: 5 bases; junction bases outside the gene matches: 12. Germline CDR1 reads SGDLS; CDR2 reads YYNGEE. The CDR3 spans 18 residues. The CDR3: CASSVATGTSGVRETQYF. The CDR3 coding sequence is TGTGCCAGCAGCGTTGCTACCGGGACTAGCGGGGTTCGGGAGACCCAGTACTTC. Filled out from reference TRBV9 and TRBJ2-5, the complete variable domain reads DSGVTQTPKHLITATGQRVTLRCSPRSGDLSVYWYQQSLDQGLQFLIQYYNGEERAKGNILERFSAQQFPDLHSELNLSSLELGDSALYFCASSVATGTSGVRETQYFGPGTRLLVL.

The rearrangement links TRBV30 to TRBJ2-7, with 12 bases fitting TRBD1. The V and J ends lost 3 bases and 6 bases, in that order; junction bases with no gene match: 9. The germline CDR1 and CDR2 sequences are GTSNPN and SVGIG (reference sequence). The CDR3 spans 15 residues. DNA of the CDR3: TGTGCCTGGAGAGGTGTAGGGACAGGGGGCCTCGAGCAGTACTTC. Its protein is CAWRGVGTGGLEQYF.

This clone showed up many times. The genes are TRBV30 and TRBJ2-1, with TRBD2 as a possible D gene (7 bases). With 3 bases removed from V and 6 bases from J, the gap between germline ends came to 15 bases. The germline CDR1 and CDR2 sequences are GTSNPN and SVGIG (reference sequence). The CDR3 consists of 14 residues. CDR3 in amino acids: CAWSKGGLSNEQFF. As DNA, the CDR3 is TGTGCCTGGAGCAAGGGGGGGCTGAGCAATGAGCAGTTCTTC.

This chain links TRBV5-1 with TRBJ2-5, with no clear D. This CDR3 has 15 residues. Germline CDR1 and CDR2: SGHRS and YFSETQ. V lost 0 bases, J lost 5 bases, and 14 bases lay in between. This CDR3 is CASSLAARAFETQYF. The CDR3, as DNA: TGCGCCAGCAGCTTGGCCGCTCGCGCTTTCGAGACCCAGTACTTC.

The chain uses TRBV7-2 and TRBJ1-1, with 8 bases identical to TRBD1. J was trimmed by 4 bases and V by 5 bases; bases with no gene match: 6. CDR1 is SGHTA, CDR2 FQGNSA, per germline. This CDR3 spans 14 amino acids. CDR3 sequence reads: CASSPSTGVTEAFF. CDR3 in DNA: TGTGCCAGCAGCCCGTCGACAGGGGTCACTGAAGCTTTCTTT.

CDR3: CASSKGQGGHYEQYV. In nucleotides, the CDR3 is TGTGCCAGTAGTAAAGGACAGGGGGGACATTACGAGCAGTACGTC. This chain links TRBV19 with TRBJ2-7; TRBD1 matches at 10 bases. Trimming cost V 4 bases and J 4 bases; bases outside gene matches: 7. The CDR3 length is 15 residues. CDR1 LNHDA and CDR2 SQIVND come from the germline V gene (reference sequence).

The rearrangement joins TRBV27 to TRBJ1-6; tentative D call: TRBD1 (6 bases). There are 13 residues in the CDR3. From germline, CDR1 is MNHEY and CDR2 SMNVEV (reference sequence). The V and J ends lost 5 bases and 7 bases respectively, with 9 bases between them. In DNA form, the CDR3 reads TGTGCCAGCAGTCCGGACAGAAATTCACCCCTCCACTTT. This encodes CASSPDRNSPLHF.

Written as DNA, the CDR3 is TGCGCCAGCAGCCCTATAGCGGGGTCCCAAGAGACCCAGTACTTC. Its protein is CASSPIAGSQETQYF. The genes are TRBV4-1 and TRBJ2-5; 8 bases agree with TRBD2. With 4 bases clipped from V and 1 base from J, the junction kept 5 bases outside the gene matches. Germline V lookup: CDR1 MGHRA, CDR2 YSYEKL. The CDR3 length is 15 residues.

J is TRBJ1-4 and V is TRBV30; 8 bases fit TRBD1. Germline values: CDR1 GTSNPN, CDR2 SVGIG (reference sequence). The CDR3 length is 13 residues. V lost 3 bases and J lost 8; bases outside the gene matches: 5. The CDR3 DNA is TGTGCCTGGAGGACAGGGGCGGGAGAAAAACTGTTTTTT. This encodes CAWRTGAGEKLFF.

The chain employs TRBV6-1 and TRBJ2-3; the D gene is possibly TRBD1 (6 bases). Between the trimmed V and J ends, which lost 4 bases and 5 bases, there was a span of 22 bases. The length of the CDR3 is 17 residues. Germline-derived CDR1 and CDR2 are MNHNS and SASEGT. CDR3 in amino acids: CASSARLPGHPRDTQYF. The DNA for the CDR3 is TGTGCCAGCAGTGCGCGGCTACCGGGACACCCTAGAGATACGCAGTATTTT.

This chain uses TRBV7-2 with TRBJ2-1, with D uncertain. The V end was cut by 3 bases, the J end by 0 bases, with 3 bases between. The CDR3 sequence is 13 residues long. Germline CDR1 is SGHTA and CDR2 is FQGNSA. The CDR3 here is CASSFNSYNEQFF. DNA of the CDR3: TGTGCCAGCAGCTTTAACTCCTACAATGAGCAGTTCTTC.

CDR3 residues: CASSPKTTVLNTGELFF. CDR3 DNA: TGTGCCAGCTCACCTAAAACGACAGTGTTGAACACCGGGGAGCTGTTTTTT. The chain carries TRBV18 and TRBJ2-2; D may be TRBD1 (5 bases). Looked up from germline, CDR1 is KGHSH and CDR2 is LQKENI. This CDR3 is 17 amino acids long. With 3 bases removed from V and 1 base from J, the gap between germline ends came to 15 bases.

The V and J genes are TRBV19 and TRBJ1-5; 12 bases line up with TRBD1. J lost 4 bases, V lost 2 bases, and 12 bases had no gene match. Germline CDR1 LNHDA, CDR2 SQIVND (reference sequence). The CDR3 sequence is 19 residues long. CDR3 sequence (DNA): TGTGCCAGTAGTATAAGCGGGACAGGGGGCGTCGGGGGAAATCAGCCCCAGCATTTT. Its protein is CASSISGTGGVGGNQPQHF.

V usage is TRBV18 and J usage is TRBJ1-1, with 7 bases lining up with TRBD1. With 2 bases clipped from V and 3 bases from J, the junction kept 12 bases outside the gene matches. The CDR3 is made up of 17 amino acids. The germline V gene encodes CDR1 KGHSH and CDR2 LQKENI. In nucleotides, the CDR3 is TGTGCCAGCTCACCAACGGTCCCCGGCAGGGGGTACACTGAAGCTTTCTTT. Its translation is CASSPTVPGRGYTEAFF.

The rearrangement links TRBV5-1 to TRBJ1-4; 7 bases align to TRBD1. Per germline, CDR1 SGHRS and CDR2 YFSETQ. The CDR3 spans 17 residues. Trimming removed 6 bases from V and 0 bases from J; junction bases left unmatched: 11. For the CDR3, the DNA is TGCGCCAGCACCCGAGGGGGCGATACGTCAACTAATGAAAAACTGTTTTTT. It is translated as CASTRGGDTSTNEKLFF. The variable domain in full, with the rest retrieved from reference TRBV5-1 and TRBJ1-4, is KAGVTQTPRYLIKTRGQQVTLSCSPISGHRSVSWYQQTPGQGLQFLFEYFSETQRNKGNFPGRFSGRQFSNSRSEMNVSTLELGDSALYLCASTRGGDTSTNEKLFFGSGTQLSVL.

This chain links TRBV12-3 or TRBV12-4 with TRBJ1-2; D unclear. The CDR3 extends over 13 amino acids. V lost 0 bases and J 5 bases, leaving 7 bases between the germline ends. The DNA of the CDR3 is TGTGCCAGCAGTTTAGCGCTACAGTATGGCTACACCTTC. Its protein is CASSLALQYGYTF.

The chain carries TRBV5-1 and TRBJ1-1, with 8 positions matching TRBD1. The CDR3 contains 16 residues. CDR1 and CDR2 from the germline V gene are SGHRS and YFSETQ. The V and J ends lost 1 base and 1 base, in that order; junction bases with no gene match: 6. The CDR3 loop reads CASSLWDGTGNTEAFF. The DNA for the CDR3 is TGCGCCAGCAGCTTGTGGGACGGGACAGGGAACACTGAAGCTTTCTTT.

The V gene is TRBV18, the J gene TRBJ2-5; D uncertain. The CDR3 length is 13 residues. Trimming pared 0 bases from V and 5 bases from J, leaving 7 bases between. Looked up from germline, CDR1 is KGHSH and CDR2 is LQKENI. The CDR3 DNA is TGTGCCAGCTCACCACCGATAGCCGAGACCCAGTACTTC. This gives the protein CASSPPIAETQYF.

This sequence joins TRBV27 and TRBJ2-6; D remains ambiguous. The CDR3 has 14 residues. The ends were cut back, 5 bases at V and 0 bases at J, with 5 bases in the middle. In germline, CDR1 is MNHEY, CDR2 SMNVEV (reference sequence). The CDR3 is CASSVGSGANVLTF. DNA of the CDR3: TGTGCCAGCAGTGTCGGCTCTGGGGCCAACGTCCTGACTTTC.

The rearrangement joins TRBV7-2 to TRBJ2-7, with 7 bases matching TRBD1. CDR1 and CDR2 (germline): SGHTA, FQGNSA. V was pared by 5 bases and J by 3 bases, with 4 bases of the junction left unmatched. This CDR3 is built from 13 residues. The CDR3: CASSERTGYEQYV. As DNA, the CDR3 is TGTGCCAGCAGCGAAAGGACAGGCTACGAGCAGTACGTC.